Listed below are T cell receptor beta chains from one sample, sequenced in a study of identical twins. TCRdb re-derived calls from the 5' RACE reads in MiXCR, one entry per CDR3 protein. Among some 570,000 distinct CDR3 sequences, around 20% were seen once, and the ten largest hold 0.45% to 0.5%. Separately, the same data were catalogued under a study of yellow fever vaccine responses in identical twins.

The sequencing sample was made of CD4+ T cells sorted from blood. The receptors shown here come from a woman between 18 and 30 years old in good health. Each CDR3 is given with its conserved first and last residue. A D gene is named only where the DNA matches it firmly. Some rows have no size entry. The others give once, few or many, or a class for an expanded clone.

j_gene: TRBJ1-2; d_gene: -; abundance: -; v_gene: TRBV18; CDR3aa: CASSPIRDSSYGYTF; CDR3nt: TGTGCCAGCTCACCCATCCGAGACAGTTCCTATGGCTACACCTTC
j_gene: TRBJ2-1; d_gene: TRBD2; abundance: few; v_gene: TRBV29-1; CDR3aa: CSGVREPPYNEQFF; CDR3nt: TGCAGCGGAGTGCGGGAGCCCCCTTACAATGAGCAGTTCTTC
j_gene: TRBJ2-6; d_gene: -; abundance: few; v_gene: TRBV5-1; CDR3aa: CASSLSASSGANVLTF; CDR3nt: TGCGCCAGCAGCTTGTCAGCTTCCTCTGGGGCCAACGTCCTGACTTTC
j_gene: TRBJ2-1; d_gene: TRBD2; abundance: few; v_gene: TRBV28; CDR3aa: CASSSLAGVLNEQFF; CDR3nt: TGTGCCAGCAGTTCACTAGCGGGAGTTCTGAATGAGCAGTTCTTC
j_gene: TRBJ2-1; d_gene: -; abundance: few; v_gene: TRBV11-2; CDR3aa: CASSLDKPGGQFF; CDR3nt: TGTGCCAGCAGCTTAGATAAGCCCGGTGGGCAGTTCTTC
j_gene: TRBJ1-1; d_gene: TRBD1; abundance: -; v_gene: TRBV7-8; CDR3aa: CASSLKGTGPFEAFF; CDR3nt: TGTGCCAGCAGCTTAAAGGGGACAGGTCCTTTTGAAGCTTTCTTT
j_gene: TRBJ2-7; d_gene: TRBD2; abundance: -; v_gene: TRBV15; CDR3aa: CATSIPSGRAGEQYF; CDR3nt: TGTGCCACCAGCATCCCATCGGGGAGGGCAGGAGAGCAGTACTTC
j_gene: TRBJ2-5; d_gene: -; abundance: few; v_gene: TRBV15; CDR3aa: CATSSHQETQYF; CDR3nt: TGTGCCACCAGCAGTCACCAAGAGACCCAGTACTTC
j_gene: TRBJ2-6; d_gene: TRBD1; abundance: -; v_gene: TRBV3-1; CDR3aa: CASTLIQGQGFSGANVLTF; CDR3nt: TGTGCCAGCACCCTAATCCAGGGACAGGGTTTTTCTGGGGCCAACGTCCTGACTTTC
j_gene: TRBJ2-5; d_gene: -; abundance: -; v_gene: TRBV7-9; CDR3aa: CASTPGLETQYF; CDR3nt: TGTGCCAGCACCCCGGGGCTTGAGACCCAGTACTTC
j_gene: TRBJ2-1; d_gene: -; abundance: -; v_gene: TRBV24-1; CDR3aa: CATSDLPGHNEQFF; CDR3nt: TGTGCCACCAGTGATTTGCCGGGGCACAATGAGCAGTTCTTC
j_gene: TRBJ2-7; d_gene: TRBD2; abundance: -; v_gene: TRBV9; CDR3aa: CASSPSGTPYEQYF; CDR3nt: TGTGCCAGCAGCCCGAGCGGGACCCCCTACGAGCAGTACTTC
j_gene: TRBJ2-5; d_gene: -; abundance: -; v_gene: TRBV29-1; CDR3aa: CSVAPAETQYF; CDR3nt: TGCAGCGTTGCCCCGGCGGAGACCCAGTACTTC
j_gene: TRBJ2-2; d_gene: TRBD2; abundance: -; v_gene: TRBV9; CDR3aa: CASSVGGGPNTGELFF; CDR3nt: TGTGCCAGCAGCGTTGGGGGGGGACCGAACACCGGGGAGCTGTTTTTT
j_gene: TRBJ1-1; d_gene: -; abundance: many; v_gene: TRBV24-1; CDR3aa: CATEGPENTEAFF; CDR3nt: TGTGCCACCGAAGGGCCGGAGAACACTGAAGCTTTCTTT
j_gene: TRBJ2-3; d_gene: -; abundance: few; v_gene: TRBV10-3; CDR3aa: CAISELGTALTDTQYF; CDR3nt: TGTGCCATCAGTGAGTTGGGGACGGCCCTCACAGATACGCAGTATTTT
j_gene: TRBJ2-7; d_gene: -; abundance: -; v_gene: TRBV10-3; CDR3aa: CAISVGRDSYEQYF; CDR3nt: TGTGCCATCAGTGTCGGCAGGGACTCCTACGAGCAGTACTTC
j_gene: TRBJ2-4; d_gene: -; abundance: -; v_gene: TRBV12-3/TRBV12-4; CDR3aa: CASSQGLGNIQYF; CDR3nt: TGTGCCAGCAGCCAGGGGTTGGGAAACATTCAGTACTTC
j_gene: TRBJ2-1; d_gene: TRBD2; abundance: few; v_gene: TRBV20-1; CDR3aa: CSARRTSGLTYNEQFF; CDR3nt: TGCAGTGCTAGAAGGACTAGCGGGCTCACCTACAATGAGCAGTTCTTC
j_gene: TRBJ2-1; d_gene: TRBD2; abundance: -; v_gene: TRBV2; CDR3aa: CAFSPSGGAFNLGNEQFF; CDR3nt: TGTGCCTTCAGTCCTAGCGGGGGGGCCTTTAATCTGGGTAATGAGCAGTTCTTC
j_gene: TRBJ2-3; d_gene: -; abundance: few; v_gene: TRBV6-2/TRBV6-3; CDR3aa: CASRPTSLRVENTQYF; CDR3nt: TGTGCCAGCAGGCCAACTAGCTTGAGGGTCGAAAATACGCAGTATTTT
j_gene: TRBJ2-1; d_gene: -; abundance: many; v_gene: TRBV5-1; CDR3aa: CASSLGSDEQFF; CDR3nt: TGCGCCAGCAGCTTGGGAAGCGATGAGCAGTTCTTC
j_gene: TRBJ2-1; d_gene: -; abundance: few; v_gene: TRBV19; CDR3aa: CASSILGGVGNEQFF; CDR3nt: TGTGCCAGTAGTATTCTTGGCGGGGTAGGCAATGAGCAGTTCTTC
j_gene: TRBJ2-1; d_gene: TRBD2; abundance: -; v_gene: TRBV2; CDR3aa: CASSDGGAYNEQFF; CDR3nt: TGTGCCAGCAGTGACGGGGGGGCCTACAATGAGCAGTTCTTC
j_gene: TRBJ1-2; d_gene: TRBD1; abundance: few; v_gene: TRBV9; CDR3aa: CASSTTPGQGYGYTF; CDR3nt: TGTGCCAGCAGCACAACCCCGGGACAGGGGTATGGCTACACCTTC
j_gene: TRBJ2-1; d_gene: TRBD2; abundance: -; v_gene: TRBV7-8; CDR3aa: CASSQPKRGEPYNEQFF; CDR3nt: TGTGCCAGCAGCCAGCCTAAGCGGGGGGAACCATACAATGAGCAGTTCTTC
j_gene: TRBJ2-7; d_gene: -; abundance: -; v_gene: TRBV6-2/TRBV6-3; CDR3aa: CASIQGQGKGYEQYF; CDR3nt: TGTGCCAGCATCCAAGGGCAGGGTAAGGGCTACGAGCAGTACTTC
j_gene: TRBJ1-2; d_gene: TRBD1; abundance: few; v_gene: TRBV28; CDR3aa: CASSQWTGSGYGYTF; CDR3nt: TGTGCCAGCAGTCAGTGGACAGGTTCGGGTTATGGCTACACCTTC
j_gene: TRBJ2-2; d_gene: TRBD2; abundance: -; v_gene: TRBV11-2; CDR3aa: CASSPLRWLKAGGGSTGELFF; CDR3nt: TGTGCCAGCAGCCCACTGCGTTGGCTTAAAGCGGGAGGAGGAAGCACCGGGGAGCTGTTTTTT
j_gene: TRBJ2-7; d_gene: TRBD2; abundance: -; v_gene: TRBV9; CDR3aa: CASSVGLAGPTLYEQYF; CDR3nt: TGTGCCAGCAGCGTAGGGTTAGCGGGTCCCACCCTCTACGAGCAGTACTTC
j_gene: TRBJ2-3; d_gene: -; abundance: few; v_gene: TRBV12-3/TRBV12-4; CDR3aa: CASRHDRNRDTQYF; CDR3nt: TGTGCCAGCAGACACGACAGGAACCGAGATACGCAGTATTTT
j_gene: TRBJ2-5; d_gene: TRBD2; abundance: -; v_gene: TRBV12-3/TRBV12-4; CDR3aa: CASSFTSGDQETQYF; CDR3nt: TGTGCCAGCAGTTTTACTAGCGGGGACCAAGAGACCCAGTACTTC
j_gene: TRBJ2-5; d_gene: TRBD2; abundance: -; v_gene: TRBV29-1; CDR3aa: CSVSSSRLAGYQETQYF; CDR3nt: TGCAGCGTTTCTTCCTCCAGACTAGCGGGGTACCAAGAGACCCAGTACTTC
j_gene: TRBJ2-2; d_gene: TRBD1; abundance: few; v_gene: TRBV2; CDR3aa: CASSPTGRNTGELFF; CDR3nt: TGTGCCAGCAGTCCGACAGGGAGGAACACCGGGGAGCTGTTTTTT
j_gene: TRBJ2-2; d_gene: TRBD2; abundance: -; v_gene: TRBV3-1; CDR3aa: CASRPQSGAVTGELFF; CDR3nt: TGTGCCAGCAGACCCCAAAGCGGGGCTGTCACCGGGGAGCTGTTTTTT
j_gene: TRBJ1-1; d_gene: -; abundance: few; v_gene: TRBV20-1; CDR3aa: CSGPGQLNTEAFF; CDR3nt: TGCAGTGGCCCCGGACAGTTAAACACTGAAGCTTTCTTT
j_gene: TRBJ2-6; d_gene: -; abundance: -; v_gene: TRBV5-1; CDR3aa: CASYDTGANVLTF; CDR3nt: TGCGCCAGCTACGACACTGGGGCCAACGTCCTGACTTTC
j_gene: TRBJ2-5; d_gene: -; abundance: few; v_gene: TRBV29-1; CDR3aa: CSVDRGSVSMEETQYF; CDR3nt: TGCAGCGTTGATCGAGGTTCAGTCTCGATGGAAGAGACCCAGTACTTC
j_gene: TRBJ2-7; d_gene: -; abundance: -; v_gene: TRBV3-1; CDR3aa: CASSQASWGRFEQYF; CDR3nt: TGTGCCAGCAGCCAAGCTTCTTGGGGGCGGTTTGAGCAGTACTTC
j_gene: TRBJ2-7; d_gene: TRBD2; abundance: -; v_gene: TRBV20-1; CDR3aa: CSAEGPSGIHEQYF; CDR3nt: TGCAGTGCCGAGGGCCCTAGCGGGATCCACGAGCAGTACTTC
j_gene: TRBJ2-5; d_gene: -; abundance: -; v_gene: TRBV5-1; CDR3aa: CASSPNGGWETQYF; CDR3nt: TGCGCCAGCAGCCCCAACGGGGGTTGGGAGACCCAGTACTTC
j_gene: TRBJ2-3; d_gene: -; abundance: -; v_gene: TRBV20-1; CDR3aa: CSAFGTGNTDTQYF; CDR3nt: TGCAGTGCTTTCGGGACTGGAAACACAGATACGCAGTATTTT
j_gene: TRBJ2-1; d_gene: TRBD2; abundance: -; v_gene: TRBV12-5; CDR3aa: CASGLITSGGNEQFF; CDR3nt: TGTGCTAGTGGTTTGATCACTAGCGGTGGCAATGAGCAGTTCTTC
j_gene: TRBJ2-7; d_gene: TRBD1; abundance: -; v_gene: TRBV10-3; CDR3aa: CAISDQGQGLSEQYF; CDR3nt: TGTGCCATCAGTGATCAGGGACAGGGTTTATCCGAGCAGTACTTC